At least ten counts were recorded for the clone carrying this TCR beta chain. Its matching antigen is unknown. MiXCR, applied by TCRdb to the reads, yields one record per CDR3 protein. The sample consists of hundreds of thousands of distinct CDR3 sequences, around 32% of them appearing once. This sample was included in a study of T cell repertoires in cytomegalovirus infection. Regarding the study as a whole: HLA-C-restricted TCR beta clonotypes specific for CMV led the ex vivo response.

The receptor comes from a human donor in good health (CMV status not recorded). Some clones in this sample may be carry-over from other donors' samples. The specimen sequenced was PBMCs.

The CDR3 sequence is CASSYPGNTEAFF. The CDR3 DNA sequence: TGTGCCAGCAGTTACCCGGGTAACACTGAAGCTTTCTTT. The V call is TRBV6-5, the J call TRBJ1-1, with D unclear. Trimming cost V 2 bases and J 2 bases, with 6 bases left between them. Germline assignment: CDR1 MNHEY and CDR2 SVGAGI. The CDR3 is 13 amino acids.